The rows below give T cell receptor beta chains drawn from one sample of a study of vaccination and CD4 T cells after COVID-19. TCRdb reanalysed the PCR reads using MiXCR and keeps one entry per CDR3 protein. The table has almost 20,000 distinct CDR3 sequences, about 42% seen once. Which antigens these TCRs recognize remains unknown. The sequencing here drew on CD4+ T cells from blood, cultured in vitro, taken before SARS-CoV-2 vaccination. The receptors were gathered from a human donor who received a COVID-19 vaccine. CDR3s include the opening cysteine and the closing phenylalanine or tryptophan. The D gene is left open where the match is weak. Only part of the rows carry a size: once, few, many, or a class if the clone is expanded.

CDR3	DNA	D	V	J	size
CASSDGETGDTEAFF	TGTGCCAGCAGTGATGGGGAGACAGGGGACACTGAAGCTTTCTTT	TRBD1	TRBV2	TRBJ1-1	.
CASTPGRNTYGYTF	TGTGCCAGTACCCCCGGGAGGAACACCTATGGCTACACCTTC	.	TRBV19	TRBJ1-2	.
CASIKGGRVGDTEAFF	TGCGCCAGCATAAAGGGCGGCAGGGTCGGGGACACTGAAGCTTTCTTT	.	TRBV5-1	TRBJ1-1	.
CASSWGDRQETQYF	TGCGCCAGCAGCTGGGGGGACAGACAAGAGACCCAGTACTTC	.	TRBV5-1	TRBJ2-5	.
CASSNGLMNTEAFF	TGTGCCAGTAGTAACGGGTTAATGAACACTGAAGCTTTCTTT	.	TRBV19	TRBJ1-1	.
CSARSRLREGEQYF	TGCAGTGCTAGGTCTCGGTTACGCGAGGGCGAGCAGTACTTC	.	TRBV20-1	TRBJ2-7	once
CASSAEGRNTEAFF	TGCGCCAGCAGTGCGGAGGGGAGGAACACTGAAGCTTTCTTT	.	TRBV5-1	TRBJ1-1	once
CASSTVREWTSGTGELFF	TGTGCCAGCAGTACCGTCCGAGAATGGACTAGCGGCACCGGGGAGCTGTTTTTT	TRBD2	TRBV27	TRBJ2-2	.
CASSDSGRGTDTLYF	TGTGCCAGCAGTGACTCGGGGAGAGGGACCGATACGCTGTATTTT	.	TRBV6-4	TRBJ2-3	.
CASSTPRGLTDTQYF	TGTGCCAGCAGCACACCGCGCGGCCTCACAGATACGCAGTATTTT	.	TRBV14	TRBJ2-3	.
CASSYKTAFSGLTDTQYF	TGTGCCAGCAGTTACAAAACCGCCTTTAGCGGTCTCACAGATACGCAGTATTTT	.	TRBV6-5	TRBJ2-3	.
CASSFLSGGPYNEQFF	TGTGCCAGCAGTTTCCTCAGCGGGGGCCCCTACAATGAGCAGTTCTTC	TRBD2	TRBV12-3/TRBV12-4	TRBJ2-1	.
CASSVELMTSGGRNEQFF	TGTGCCAGCAGCGTAGAACTTATGACTAGCGGGGGGCGGAATGAGCAGTTCTTC	TRBD2	TRBV2	TRBJ2-1	few
CASSAYRGGHEAFF	TGTGCCAGCAGCGCTTACAGGGGAGGTCATGAAGCTTTCTTT	TRBD1	TRBV7-9	TRBJ1-1	.
CASDTGGGTGELFF	TGTGCCAGTGATACAGGGGGCGGTACCGGGGAGCTGTTTTTT	TRBD1	TRBV19	TRBJ2-2	once
CASSLVAIQETQYF	TGCGCCAGCAGCTTGGTAGCGATACAAGAGACCCAGTACTTC	.	TRBV5-1	TRBJ2-5	.
CSAQGAANEKLFF	TGCAGTGCACAGGGGGCGGCTAATGAAAAACTGTTTTTT	TRBD1	TRBV20-1	TRBJ1-4	.
CASKGGPELDTQYF	TGTGCCAGCAAGGGGGGGCCAGAACTAGATACGCAGTATTTT	.	TRBV5-5	TRBJ2-3	.
CASSLELTSNGYEQYF	TGTGCCAGCAGCTTAGAGTTGACAAGTAACGGCTACGAGCAGTACTTC	.	TRBV11-2	TRBJ2-7	.
CATQRRAGSPLHF	TGTGCCACCCAAAGACGGGCAGGTTCACCCCTCCACTTT	.	TRBV6-1	TRBJ1-6	few
CASSLFPPGAGQPQHF	TGTGCCAGCAGTTTATTTCCCCCTGGGGCTGGACAGCCCCAGCATTTT	.	TRBV27	TRBJ1-5	.
CASSLTGEVGYTF	TGCGCCAGCAGCCTCACAGGGGAGGTTGGCTACACCTTC	TRBD1	TRBV5-1	TRBJ1-2	.
CASSHYRENTGELFF	TGTGCCAGTAGTCATTACAGGGAGAACACCGGGGAGCTGTTTTTT	.	TRBV19	TRBJ2-2	.
CASSESQPKYNEQFF	TGTGCCAGCAGTGAATCCCAGCCAAAGTACAATGAGCAGTTCTTC	.	TRBV2	TRBJ2-1	.
CASSSGGGAVKTQYF	TGCGCCAGCAGCTCGGGCGGGGGGGCCGTTAAGACCCAGTACTTC	TRBD2	TRBV5-1	TRBJ2-5	.
CSAPRTGVDTQYF	TGCAGTGCTCCTCGAACGGGGGTAGATACGCAGTATTTT	.	TRBV20-1	TRBJ2-3	once
CASNYRGRFYGYTF	TGTGCCAGCAACTACAGGGGGCGCTTCTATGGCTACACCTTC	TRBD1	TRBV9	TRBJ1-2	.
CASGFRTGVGIPDTEAFF	TGTGCTAGTGGTTTCCGGACTGGAGTTGGTATCCCGGACACTGAAGCTTTCTTT	.	TRBV12-5	TRBJ1-1	.
CASSSDDGRTEAFF	TGTGCCAGCAGCTCCGACGACGGAAGGACTGAAGCTTTCTTT	.	TRBV5-4	TRBJ1-1	.
CASSSRTGEGANYGYTF	TGTGCCAGCAGTTCCCGGACAGGGGAAGGAGCTAACTATGGCTACACCTTC	TRBD1	TRBV6-5	TRBJ1-2	.
CASSLDRGEPQHF	TGCGCCAGCAGCTTGGACCGGGGAGAGCCCCAGCATTTT	.	TRBV5-1	TRBJ1-5	.
CAIRAGRGAMFF	TGTGCCATCAGAGCCGGCAGGGGGGCGATGTTCTTC	.	TRBV10-3	TRBJ2-1	.
CASSLALNTEAFF	TGTGCCAGCAGTTTGGCCCTGAACACTGAAGCTTTCTTT	.	TRBV12-3/TRBV12-4	TRBJ1-1	.
CASSLMSDTEAFF	TGTGCCAGCAGCTTAATGAGTGACACTGAAGCTTTCTTT	.	TRBV7-9	TRBJ1-1	.
CASSLATGTSGGSTDTQYF	TGTGCCAGCAGCTTAGCGACGGGCACTAGCGGGGGATCCACAGATACGCAGTATTTT	TRBD2	TRBV7-6	TRBJ2-3	once
CATSRDPGQGPIGLQPQHF	TGTGCCACCAGCAGAGATCCGGGACAGGGACCAATCGGGCTCCAGCCCCAGCATTTT	TRBD1	TRBV15	TRBJ1-5	medium-sized
CATSRGQGIHEQYF	TGTGCCACCAGTCGCGGACAGGGAATCCACGAGCAGTACTTC	TRBD1	TRBV24-1	TRBJ2-7	.
CASSPTGGNTEAFF	TGTGCCAGCAGCCCTACAGGGGGGAACACTGAAGCTTTCTTT	TRBD1	TRBV7-9	TRBJ1-1	few
CASSSRYMNTEAFF	TGCGCCAGCAGCTCCAGATACATGAACACTGAAGCTTTCTTT	.	TRBV5-1	TRBJ1-1	.
CASSERGQGRTGELFF	TGTGCCAGCAGTGAACGGGGACAGGGACGTACCGGGGAGCTGTTTTTT	TRBD1	TRBV6-1	TRBJ2-2	few
CASSFLAGGLDEQYF	TGTGCCAGCAGTTTCCTAGCGGGGGGGCTGGACGAGCAGTACTTC	TRBD2	TRBV12-3/TRBV12-4	TRBJ2-7	.
CASSLTADYEQYF	TGTGCCAGCAGCTTAACCGCGGACTACGAGCAGTACTTC	.	TRBV7-3	TRBJ2-7	.